The 2 T cell receptor beta chains below all came from one sample that was sequenced in a study of blood T cell repertoires in COVID-19. TCRdb's copy holds only in-frame clones and misses some; the assay was immunoSEQ multiplex PCR. There are 250,000 to 300,000 clones in the sample; about 89% occur only once, and 0.95% to 1.5% lies in the top ten. The specimen was PBMCs or T cells enriched from blood (not recorded which). These receptors were collected from a human donor in a cohort exposed to, infected with or recovered from COVID-19 (not recorded which). The donor label of this sample is uncertain.

The rearrangement links TRBV6-5 to TRBJ2-7; D possibly corresponds to TRBD1 (6 bases). V was shortened by 10 bases and J by 4 bases, with 14 bases between the two germline ends. Per the germline V gene, CDR1 is MNHEY and CDR2 is SVGAGI. CDR3 length: 12 residues. Here the CDR3 reads CATERTGYEQYF. In DNA, the CDR3 is TGTGCCACTGAAAGAACAGGGTACGAGCAGTACTTC.

This clone was seen just once. V usage is TRBV11-2 and J usage is TRBJ2-7; 7 nucleotides match TRBD1. The germline gives CDR1 SGHAT, CDR2 FQNNGV. The junction had 13 bases not matched to a gene; V was cut back by 6 bases and J by 2 bases. The CDR3 sequence is 16 residues long. The CDR3 nucleotides are TGTGCCAGCAGTCCAGTAAAGGGGGCCGCTCCCTACGAGCAGTACTTC. Its protein is CASSPVKGAAPYEQYF.